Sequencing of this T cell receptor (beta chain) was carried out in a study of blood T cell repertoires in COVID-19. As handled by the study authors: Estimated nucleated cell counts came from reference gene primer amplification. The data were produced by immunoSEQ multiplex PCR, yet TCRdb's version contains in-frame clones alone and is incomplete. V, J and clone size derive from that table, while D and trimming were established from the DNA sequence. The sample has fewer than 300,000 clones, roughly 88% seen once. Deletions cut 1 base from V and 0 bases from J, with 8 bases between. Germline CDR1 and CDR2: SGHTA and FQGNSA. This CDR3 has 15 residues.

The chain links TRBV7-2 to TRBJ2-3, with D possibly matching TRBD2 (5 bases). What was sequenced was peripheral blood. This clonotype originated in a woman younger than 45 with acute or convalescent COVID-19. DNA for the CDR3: TGTGCCAGCAGCTTAGTGAGGGTGAGCACAGATACGCAGTATTTT. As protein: CASSLVRVSTDTQYF.